Below are 22 T cell receptor beta chains sequenced from a single sample in a study of CD8 T cells in Susac syndrome. RNA totalling 0.5 to 1 ug underwent reverse transcription with random hexamers. TCRdb re-called the immunoSEQ multiplex PCR reads with MiXCR, one entry per CDR3 protein. The data contain about 440,000 distinct CDR3 sequences, approximately 85% of them singletons. Sequencing was performed on CD8+ T cells from PBMCs. The source of these receptors is a human donor with multiple sclerosis.

The chain carries TRBV19 and TRBJ1-5, with a possible D match to TRBD1 (5 bases). CDR1 and CDR2 from the germline V gene are LNHDA and SQIVND (reference sequence). V was trimmed by 3 bases and J by 0 bases, leaving 9 bases between them. This CDR3 has 15 amino acids. The CDR3 is CASSIRADSNQPQHF. CDR3 in DNA: TGTGCCAGTAGTATCAGGGCCGATAGCAATCAGCCCCAGCATTTT.

The chain links TRBV6-2 or TRBV6-3 to TRBJ2-7; 9 bases are a match to TRBD1. This CDR3 region has 16 residues. Per the germline V gene, CDR1 is MNHEY and CDR2 is SVGEGT. V shed 5 bases, J shed 3 bases, and the junction held 11 bases outside the gene matches. The chain's CDR3 is CASSRSRDRVDYEQYF. In DNA form, the CDR3 reads TGTGCCAGCAGTCGGAGCCGGGACAGGGTAGACTACGAGCAGTACTTC.

The CDR3 nucleotides are TGCAGCGTCTGGGCCCGGGGGCCCTACGAGCAGTACTTC. It yields the protein CSVWARGPYEQYF. The chain recombines TRBV29-1 with TRBJ2-7; D could derive from TRBD1 or TRBD2 (6 bases each). This CDR3 region has 13 residues. The germline gives CDR1 SQVTM, CDR2 ANQGSEA. Between the trimmed V and J ends, which lost 6 bases and 2 bases, there was a span of 14 bases.

The CDR3 nucleotides are TGTGCCAGCAGCTCGAGACAGGCACTTAATGAAAAACTGTTTTTT. The encoded protein is CASSSRQALNEKLFF. The rearrangement links TRBV6-6 to TRBJ1-4; possibly TRBD1 for D (6 bases). The CDR3 sequence is 15 residues long. CDR1 is MNHNY and CDR2 is SVGAGI in the germline V gene (reference sequence). Deletions cut 6 bases from V and 4 bases from J, with 15 bases between.

V and J are TRBV6-1 and TRBJ2-2; 8 positions agree with TRBD1. Germline CDR1 MNHNS, CDR2 SASEGT. The CDR3 has 16 residues. V dropped 4 bases and J dropped 1; count of bases not matched to a gene: 5. CDR3 sequence reads: CASSVGTGQNTGELFF. The CDR3 bases are TGTGCCAGCAGTGTCGGGACAGGACAGAACACCGGGGAGCTGTTTTTT.

This rearrangement joins TRBV19 to TRBJ1-2, with 10 nucleotides matching TRBD1. Trimming at V came to 9 bases and at J to 5 bases, leaving 6 bases not matched to a gene. This CDR3 region has 13 residues. Germline V lookup: CDR1 LNHDA, CDR2 SQIVND (reference sequence). CDR3 nucleotides: TGTGCCAGCCCGGGACAGGGGTGTTATGGCTACACCTTC. Its translation: CASPGQGCYGYTF.

V and J are TRBV27 and TRBJ2-1, with TRBD1 identical over 8 bases. The CDR3 has 13 amino acids. Germline trimming cut 5 bases from V and 15 bases from J; bases unmatched to any gene: 12. Germline CDR1 is MNHEY and CDR2 is SMNVEV (reference sequence). Written as DNA, the CDR3 is TGTGCCAGCAGTATTGAAGGACAGGGTTTTCTGTTCTTC. Its translation: CASSIEGQGFLFF.

This chain connects TRBV28 to TRBJ1-1, with D possibly TRBD1 on 6 matching bases. The CDR3 spans 15 residues. Per germline, CDR1 MDHEN and CDR2 SYDVKM. Trimming pared 9 bases from V and 3 bases from J, leaving 20 bases between. The CDR3 coding sequence is TGTGCCAGTAGGCCCACAGGGTTTACGGACACTGAAGCTTTCTTT. The encoded protein is CASRPTGFTDTEAFF.

The gene calls are TRBV12-3 or TRBV12-4 and TRBJ1-1; tentatively, D is TRBD1 (5 bases). The CDR3 is 17 amino acids. V lost 3 bases and J lost 0, with 17 bases in between. The CDR3 DNA reads as TGTGCCAGCAGTTTTACGGTTCAGGGTATTATGAACACTGAAGCTTTCTTT. It specifies CASSFTVQGIMNTEAFF.

The chain employs TRBV9 and TRBJ2-3; D remains unclear. The germline CDR1 and CDR2 sequences are SGDLS and YYNGEE. V lost 3 bases and J lost 0, with 5 bases in between. The CDR3 loop spans 13 amino acids. The CDR3 bases are TGTGCCAGCAGCGGTTCTAGCACAGATACGCAGTATTTT. Residues: CASSGSSTDTQYF.

This chain joins TRBV6-5 and TRBJ2-7; 11 nucleotides match TRBD1. There are 15 residues in the CDR3. Germline V gene sequence: CDR1 MNHEY, CDR2 SVGAGI. The V segment lost 5 bases and the J segment 2 bases; nucleotides outside the gene matches: 5. CDR3 sequence reads: CASSPDRGRTYEQYF. The CDR3 DNA reads as TGTGCCAGCAGTCCGGACAGGGGGCGGACCTACGAGCAGTACTTC.

The chain recombines TRBV28 with TRBJ2-2, with D possibly being TRBD2 (5 bases). The CDR3 has 12 amino acids. V gave up 7 bases and J gave up 5 bases, with 8 bases separating them. Germline V CDR1 and CDR2: MDHEN, SYDVKM. The CDR3 coding sequence is TGTGCCAGCACGACGGGGACCGGGGAGCTGTTTTTT. This translates into CASTTGTGELFF.

The chain couples TRBV3-1 to TRBJ2-7; tentatively, D is TRBD1 (6 bases). Trimming stripped 2 bases from V and 2 bases from J, with 19 bases between. This CDR3 comprises 17 residues. Germline V CDR1 and CDR2: LGHDT, YNNKEL (reference sequence). Here the CDR3 DNA reads TGTGCCAGCAGCCAATTAAACCGGGACACCACGACCTACGAGCAGTACTTC. Translating gives CASSQLNRDTTTYEQYF.

The chain is built from TRBV19 and TRBJ1-1, with D uncertain. Trimming shortened V by 8 bases and J by 3 bases, and 10 bases separated the two germline ends. From germline, CDR1 is LNHDA and CDR2 SQIVND (reference sequence). This CDR3 comprises 12 residues. CDR3 nucleotides: TGTGCCAGTGGAGGGCCTTACACTGAAGCTTTCTTT. Translating it yields CASGGPYTEAFF.

V is TRBV5-1 and J is TRBJ2-7; the D gene could be TRBD1 or TRBD2 (5 bases each). The V end was cut by 1 base, the J end by 5 bases, with 10 bases between. Germline loops: CDR1 SGHRS, CDR2 YFSETQ. The CDR3 extends over 13 amino acids. CDR3 bases: TGCGCCAGCAGCTTGCCGGGGACGCACGAGCAGTACTTC. It encodes CASSLPGTHEQYF.

V and J are TRBV7-6 and TRBJ2-5, with D perhaps given as TRBD1 or TRBD2 (6 bases each). This CDR3 has 13 residues. The V end lost 7 bases, the J end lost 3 bases, and 12 bases lay between the germline ends. Germline V CDR1 and CDR2: SGHVS, FNYEAQ. The chain's CDR3 is CASTPGAKETQYF. In nucleotides, the CDR3 is TGTGCCAGCACCCCGGGGGCAAAAGAGACCCAGTACTTC.

J is TRBJ1-5 and V is TRBV10-3, with 7 bases that match TRBD1. Germline assignment: CDR1 ENHRY and CDR2 SYGVKD. The CDR3 runs to 13 residues. The ends lost 8 bases at V and 7 bases at J; junction bases unmatched: 8. Here the CDR3 DNA reads TGTGCCATCCAGGGGGAGGGGGAACAGCCCCAGCATTTT. Residues: CAIQGEGEQPQHF.

The chain is built from TRBV2 and TRBJ1-5; D unclear. The germline V gene encodes CDR1 SNHLY and CDR2 FYNNEI. The V and J ends lost 1 base and 7 bases respectively, with 14 bases between them. This CDR3 has 15 amino acids. The CDR3 coding sequence is TGTGCCAGCAGTGAAGATAAACTCTCAGGCCAGCCCCAGCATTTT. It translates to CASSEDKLSGQPQHF.

This clonotype was picked up one time. The V call is TRBV6-5, the J call TRBJ1-3; D gene uncertain. The CDR3 covers 14 residues. In germline, CDR1 is MNHEY, CDR2 SVGAGI. The germline V and J ends were trimmed by 6 bases and 6 bases, with 15 bases remaining between them. The CDR3 sequence is CASSNGVPENTIYF. The CDR3 DNA is TGTGCCAGCAGCAACGGGGTCCCTGAAAACACCATATATTTT.

DNA of the CDR3: TGTGCCAGCAGTTTCCCAGGGGGAGGTGGGGCCAACGTCCTGACTTTC. It translates to CASSFPGGGGANVLTF. The chain links TRBV28 to TRBJ2-6, with D possibly being TRBD1 (7 bases). The CDR3 loop spans 16 amino acids. Looked up from germline, CDR1 is MDHEN and CDR2 is SYDVKM. The germline V and J ends were trimmed by 3 bases and 3 bases, with 12 bases remaining between them.

The chain links TRBV7-9 to TRBJ2-7; D possibly corresponds to TRBD2 (5 bases). Per the germline V gene, CDR1 is SEHNR and CDR2 is FQNEAQ (reference sequence). The CDR3 runs 15 residues. V was cut by 4 bases and J by 6 bases, with 19 bases left in between. The CDR3 loop is CASSSPGMKPGEQYF. The CDR3 nucleotides are TGTGCCAGCAGCTCCCCGGGGATGAAACCGGGCGAGCAGTACTTC.

The genes are TRBV7-9 and TRBJ1-5, with D possibly being TRBD1 (6 bases). Per the germline V gene, CDR1 is SEHNR and CDR2 is FQNEAQ (reference sequence). V lost 3 bases to trimming and J lost 6 bases, with 12 bases between them. The CDR3 extends over 14 amino acids. CDR3 residues: CASSFEGGAQPQHF. CDR3 DNA: TGTGCCAGCAGCTTCGAGGGGGGAGCTCAGCCCCAGCATTTT. Drawing the rest from reference TRBV7-9 and TRBJ1-5, the complete variable domain is DTGVSQNPRHKITKRGQNVTFRCDPISEHNRLYWYRQTLGQGPEFLTYFQNEAQLEKSRLLSDRFSAERPKGSFSTLEIQRTEQGDSAMYLCASSFEGGAQPQHFGDGTRLSIL.